Presented here are 19 T cell receptor beta chains from one specimen sequenced in a study of T-cell reconstitution after alpha-beta-depleted transplantation in children. Using unique molecular identifiers, the investigators prepared the TCRbeta library. TCRdb reanalysed the PCR reads using MiXCR and keeps one entry per CDR3 protein. The top ten hold about 13% of the sample, which has 150,000 to 250,000 distinct CDR3 sequences, roughly 15% seen once. This material consisted of PBMCs from the stem cell graft donor, taken from the stem cell graft. The receptors were gathered from a human donor who donated a stem cell graft to a child with acute lymphoblastic leukemia.

This chain connects TRBV12-3 or TRBV12-4 to TRBJ2-2, with TRBD1 as a possible D gene (6 bases). Deletions cut 4 bases from V and 4 bases from J, with 16 bases between. The CDR3 has 16 residues. CDR3 amino acids: CASSSPGAGSTGELFF. CDR3 DNA: TGTGCCAGCAGTTCACCAGGGGCAGGGAGCACCGGGGAGCTGTTTTTT.

This clonotype was detected many times. The rearrangement joins TRBV12-3 or TRBV12-4 to TRBJ2-5; D is unresolved. Trimming cost V 5 bases and J 5 bases, with 9 bases left between them. CDR3 size: 12 residues. CDR3: CASSVSAETQYF. For the CDR3, the DNA is TGTGCCAGCAGTGTCTCCGCGGAGACCCAGTACTTC.

This clonotype was recorded at least ten times. The gene calls are TRBV6-2 or TRBV6-3 and TRBJ2-1, with 10 nucleotides matching TRBD2. CDR1 is MNHEY, CDR2 SVGEGT, per germline. The V gene end was trimmed by 4 bases and the J gene end by 6 bases; junction bases not matched to a gene: 6. There are 15 residues in the CDR3. The CDR3 loop is CASSSGTSASNEQFF. The CDR3 coding sequence is TGTGCCAGCAGTTCTGGGACTAGCGCATCCAATGAGCAGTTCTTC.

This clonotype was observed at least ten times. The J gene is TRBJ2-1, the V gene TRBV20-1; 7 nucleotides line up with TRBD2. The CDR3 sequence is 15 residues long. V shed 6 bases, J shed 7 bases, and the junction held 15 bases outside the gene matches. From germline, CDR1 is DFQATT and CDR2 SNEGSKA (reference sequence). The CDR3 protein is CSAPKQGGSMNEQFF. The CDR3 nucleotides read TGCAGTGCGCCAAAGCAGGGCGGGAGTATGAATGAGCAGTTCTTC.

This clonotype was seen a few times. The chain recombines TRBV20-1 with TRBJ2-1; D perhaps matches TRBD2 (6 bases). This CDR3 is built from 15 residues. Trimming cost V 0 bases and J 2 bases, with 11 bases left between them. The germline V gene has CDR1 DFQATT and CDR2 SNEGSKA (reference sequence). The CDR3 sequence is CSARDPGGTYNEQFF. As DNA, the CDR3 is TGCAGTGCTAGAGATCCCGGGGGTACCTACAATGAGCAGTTCTTC.

There are a few counts of this clonotype. The chain is built from TRBV5-2 and TRBJ2-1; the table's D call TRBD2 went unverified against the DNA. TRBV5-2 is noted as a pseudogene. The CDR3 has 13 amino acids. The DNA of the CDR3 is TGTGCCATGGGCCGGGGGGGGACTCGTGAGCAGTTCTTC. This codes for CAMGRGGTREQFF.

This clonotype occurred many times. The chain carries TRBV9 and TRBJ1-2, with TRBD1 as a possible D gene (5 bases). Germline V gene lookup returns CDR1 SGDLS and CDR2 YYNGEE. V was pared by 1 base and J by 3 bases, with 7 bases between. The CDR3 totals 13 residues. CDR3 protein: CASSVRGDYGYTF. CDR3 DNA sequence: TGTGCCAGCAGCGTACGGGGGGACTATGGCTACACCTTC.

The sample holds a few counts of this clonotype. The chain links TRBV6-5 to TRBJ2-1; 8 bases are a match to TRBD2. This CDR3 region has 16 residues. The germline V gene encodes CDR1 MNHEY and CDR2 SVGAGI. V was pared by 0 bases and J by 10 bases, with 11 bases of the junction left unmatched. CDR3 loop: CASSYSNGRAIREQFF. CDR3 coding DNA: TGTGCCAGCAGTTACTCGAACGGGAGGGCCATCCGGGAGCAGTTCTTC.

The table lists this clonotype with many counts. The chain recombines TRBV5-1 with TRBJ2-2, with D hard to call. This CDR3 spans 16 amino acids. The V end was cut by 0 bases, the J end by 0 bases, with 9 bases between. Germline CDR1 is SGHRS and CDR2 is YFSETQ. CDR3 residues: CASSLDVGSNTGELFF. As DNA, the CDR3 is TGCGCCAGCAGCTTGGACGTGGGGTCGAACACCGGGGAGCTGTTTTTT.

This clonotype has at least ten counts. The gene calls are TRBV29-1 and TRBJ1-2; a weak D match, TRBD1 (6 bases). Trimming took off 7 bases at V and 0 bases at J, with 21 bases between the two ends. The CDR3 extends over 16 amino acids. Germline values: CDR1 SQVTM, CDR2 ANQGSEA. CDR3 in amino acids: CSARRGGQGSNYGYTF. CDR3 sequence (DNA): TGCAGCGCACGGCGAGGGGGGCAGGGTTCTAACTATGGCTACACCTTC.

This clonotype was observed a handful of times. The chain uses TRBV3-1 and TRBJ2-2, with TRBD2 identical over 8 bases. The V and J ends lost 3 bases and 5 bases, in that order; junction bases with no gene match: 8. Looked up from germline, CDR1 is LGHDT and CDR2 is YNNKEL (reference sequence). The CDR3 has 16 amino acids. CDR3 sequence reads: CASSQLKVAGTGELFF. The CDR3 DNA is TGTGCCAGCAGCCAGCTTAAGGTAGCGGGGACCGGGGAGCTGTTTTTT.

This clonotype was seen repeatedly, ten times or more. The chain is built from TRBV12-3 or TRBV12-4 and TRBJ2-1; the match to TRBD2 covers 11 bases. The CDR3 sequence is 14 residues long. Germline trimming cut 5 bases from V and 10 bases from J; bases unmatched to any gene: 7. The CDR3 loop reads CASSVLAGVGEQFF. CDR3 DNA: TGTGCCAGCAGTGTACTAGCGGGGGTTGGCGAGCAGTTCTTC.

This clonotype was observed many times. The CDR3 reads CASSLIPVGASYEQYF. The DNA for the CDR3 is TGCGCCAGCAGCCTGATACCGGTGGGGGCCTCCTACGAGCAGTACTTC. The chain is built from TRBV5-1 and TRBJ2-7, with D perhaps matching TRBD1 (6 bases). The V gene lost 4 bases and the J gene lost 0 bases, with 17 bases spanning the gap. CDR1 is SGHRS, CDR2 YFSETQ, per germline. The CDR3 has 16 residues.

This clonotype was counted ten times or more. This chain links TRBV29-1 with TRBJ2-2, with a weak D call TRBD1 (6 bases). The ends were cut back, 0 bases at V and 7 bases at J, with 15 bases in the middle. There are 15 residues in the CDR3. Germline V CDR1 and CDR2: SQVTM, ANQGSEA. The CDR3: CSVEDRPGAGGELFF. The CDR3 DNA follows: TGCAGCGTTGAAGATCGGCCAGGGGCGGGCGGGGAGCTGTTTTTT.

V usage is TRBV6-6 and J usage is TRBJ2-7; possibly TRBD2 for D (5 bases). The V and J ends lost 0 bases and 6 bases respectively, with 9 bases between them. The CDR3 has 13 residues. The V gene's germline CDR1 is MNHNY and CDR2 SVGAGI (reference sequence). Here the CDR3 DNA reads TGTGCCAGCAGTTACTCCTCTAGCCCCGAGCAGTACTTC. Its translation is CASSYSSSPEQYF.

As for this clonotype: An end of the junction does not agree with germline; a read error may underlie this. The chain links TRBV10-2 to TRBJ1-1; D might be TRBD1 (6 bases). Germline CDR1 WSHSY, CDR2 SAAADI. The CDR3 runs 18 residues. Here the CDR3 reads CASTELGGGWVGNTEAFF. CDR3 sequence (DNA): TGCGCCAGCACTGAGCTTGGAGGGGGGTGGGTAGGGAACACTGAAGCTTTCTTT.

This clonotype came up a few times. The chain combines TRBV18 with TRBJ2-4; D perhaps matches TRBD1 (7 bases). There are 16 residues in the CDR3. CDR1 and CDR2 from the germline V gene are KGHSH and LQKENI. Between the trimmed V and J ends, which lost 1 base and 2 bases, there was a span of 12 bases. Written as DNA, the CDR3 is TGTGCCAGCTCACCACGCGGGACAGCAACCAAAAACATTCAGTACTTC. Translation: CASSPRGTATKNIQYF. The full variable domain, in which reference TRBV18 and TRBJ2-4 provide the parts outside the CDR3, is NAGVMQNPRHLVRRRGQEARLRCSPMKGHSHVYWYRQLPEEGLKFMVYLQKENIIDESGMPKERFSAEFPKEGPSILRIQQVVRGDSAAYFCASSPRGTATKNIQYFGAGTRLSVL.

This clonotype was found a few times. This chain links TRBV11-2 with TRBJ2-3; 8 nucleotides line up with TRBD2. Germline-derived CDR1 and CDR2 are SGHAT and FQNNGV. V lost 6 bases to trimming and J lost 6 bases; unmatched junction nucleotides: 14. This CDR3 spans 16 amino acids. Written as DNA, the CDR3 is TGTGCCAGCAGTCCCGGACTAGCCGCTGGCGGGGATACGCAGTATTTT. It encodes CASSPGLAAGGDTQYF.

This clonotype was observed many times. This rearrangement joins TRBV11-2 to TRBJ2-7; D is unresolved. The germline V and J ends were trimmed by 4 bases and 2 bases, with 9 bases remaining between them. CDR1 and CDR2 (germline): SGHAT, FQNNGV. This CDR3 has 13 residues. Here the CDR3 reads CASSSGPTYEQYF. In DNA form, the CDR3 reads TGTGCCAGCAGCTCTGGACCTACCTACGAGCAGTACTTC.